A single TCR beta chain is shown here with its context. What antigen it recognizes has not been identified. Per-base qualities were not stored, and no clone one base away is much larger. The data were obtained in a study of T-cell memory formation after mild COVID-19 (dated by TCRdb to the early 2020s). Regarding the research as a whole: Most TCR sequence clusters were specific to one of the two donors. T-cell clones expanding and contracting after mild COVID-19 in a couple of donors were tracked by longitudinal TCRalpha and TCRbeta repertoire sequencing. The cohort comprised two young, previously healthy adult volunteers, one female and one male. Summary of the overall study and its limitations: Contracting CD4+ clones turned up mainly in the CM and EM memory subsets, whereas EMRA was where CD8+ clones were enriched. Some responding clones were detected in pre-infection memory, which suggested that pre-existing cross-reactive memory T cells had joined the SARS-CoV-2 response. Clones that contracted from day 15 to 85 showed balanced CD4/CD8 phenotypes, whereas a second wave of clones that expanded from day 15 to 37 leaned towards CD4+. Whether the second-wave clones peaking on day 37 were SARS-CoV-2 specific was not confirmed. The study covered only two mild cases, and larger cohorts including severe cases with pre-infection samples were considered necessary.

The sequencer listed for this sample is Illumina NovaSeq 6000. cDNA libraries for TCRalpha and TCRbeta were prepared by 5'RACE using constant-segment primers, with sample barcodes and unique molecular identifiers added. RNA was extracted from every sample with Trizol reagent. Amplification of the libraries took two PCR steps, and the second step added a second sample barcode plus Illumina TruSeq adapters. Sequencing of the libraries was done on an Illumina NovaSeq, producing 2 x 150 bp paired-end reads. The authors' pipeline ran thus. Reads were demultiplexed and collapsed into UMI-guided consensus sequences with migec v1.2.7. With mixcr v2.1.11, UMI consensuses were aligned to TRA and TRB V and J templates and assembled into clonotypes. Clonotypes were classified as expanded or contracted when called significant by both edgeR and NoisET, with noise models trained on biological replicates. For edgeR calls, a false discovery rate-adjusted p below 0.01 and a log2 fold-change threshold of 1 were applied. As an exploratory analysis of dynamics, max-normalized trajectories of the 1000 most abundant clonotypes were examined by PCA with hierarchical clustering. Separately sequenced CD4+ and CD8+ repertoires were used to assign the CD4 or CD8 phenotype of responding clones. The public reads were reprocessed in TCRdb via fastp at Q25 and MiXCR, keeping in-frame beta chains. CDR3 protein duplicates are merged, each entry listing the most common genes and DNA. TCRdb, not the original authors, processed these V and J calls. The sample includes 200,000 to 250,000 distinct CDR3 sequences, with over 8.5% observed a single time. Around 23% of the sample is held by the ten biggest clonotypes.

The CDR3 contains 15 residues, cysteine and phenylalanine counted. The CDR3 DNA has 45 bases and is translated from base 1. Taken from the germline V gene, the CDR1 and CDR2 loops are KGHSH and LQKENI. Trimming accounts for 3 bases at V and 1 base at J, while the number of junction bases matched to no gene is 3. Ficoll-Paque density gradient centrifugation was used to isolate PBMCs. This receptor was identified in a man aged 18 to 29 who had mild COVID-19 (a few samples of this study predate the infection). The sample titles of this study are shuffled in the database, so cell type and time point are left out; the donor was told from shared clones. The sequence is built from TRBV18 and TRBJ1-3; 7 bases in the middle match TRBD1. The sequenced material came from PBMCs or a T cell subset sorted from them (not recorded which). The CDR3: CASSPGQPSGNTIYF. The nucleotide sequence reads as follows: TGTGCCAGCTCACCGGGACAGCCTTCTGGAAACACCATATATTTT. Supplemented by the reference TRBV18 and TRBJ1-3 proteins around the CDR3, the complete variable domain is NAGVMQNPRHLVRRRGQEARLRCSPMKGHSHVYWYRQLPEEGLKFMVYLQKENIIDESGMPKERFSAEFPKEGPSILRIQQVVRGDSAAYFCASSPGQPSGNTIYFGEGSWLTVV.